This T cell receptor beta chain stems from a study of blood T cell repertoires in COVID-19. Study details: COVID-19 samples, acute and convalescent, were from the United States, Italy and Spain.

This clone occurred once. Recruits, aged roughly 18 to 90 years, lived in 25 or so US areas. Donors were grouped by their self-reported clinical history. Germline V gives CDR1 MGHDK, CDR2 SYGVNS. V lost 5 bases, J lost 3 bases, and 2 bases stayed unmatched. The CDR3 is 14 amino acids. Per the original methods: Reference gene primers were amplified, and this amplification served to estimate nucleated cell counts. Libraries were prepared by immunoSEQ multiplex PCR; TCRdb keeps only in-frame clonotypes and omits some of them. The V and J calls and clone size are taken from that table; D and trimming were inferred from the DNA. The sample holds 400,000 to 500,000 clones; 70% to 90% are singletons and the top ten take about 1.5%.

The clonotype comes from a woman aged 18-35 years who had been exposed to COVID-19. This sequence joins TRBV25-1 and TRBJ2-3; TRBD2 matches 10 bases. The sample comprised PBMCs or T cells enriched from blood (not recorded which). In nucleotides, the CDR3 is TGTGCCAGCAGTATAGCGGGGGGTACAGATACGCAGTATTTT. Protein sequence: CASSIAGGTDTQYF.